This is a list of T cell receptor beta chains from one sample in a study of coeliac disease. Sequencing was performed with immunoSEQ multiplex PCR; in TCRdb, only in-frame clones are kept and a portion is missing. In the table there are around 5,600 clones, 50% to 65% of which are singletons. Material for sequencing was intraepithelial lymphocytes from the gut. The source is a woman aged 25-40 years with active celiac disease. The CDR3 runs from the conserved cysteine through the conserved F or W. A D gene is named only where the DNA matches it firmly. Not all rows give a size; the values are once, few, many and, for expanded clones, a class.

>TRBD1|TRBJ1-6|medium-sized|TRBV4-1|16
TGCGCCAGCAGCCAAGAATCCAGGGGGTTTGGGTCACCCCTCCACTTT
CASSQESRGFGSPLHF
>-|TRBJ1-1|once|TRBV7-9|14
TGTGCCAGCAGCTTCGGGGGAGGTAGCACTGAAGCTTTCTTT
CASSFGGGSTEAFF
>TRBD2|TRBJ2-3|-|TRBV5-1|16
TGCGCCAGCAGTGGACGTCTAGCGGGGTCGACAGATACGCAGTATTTT
CASSGRLAGSTDTQYF
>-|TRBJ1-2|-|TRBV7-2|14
TGTGCCAGCAGCCCAGACGACAGTTACTATGGCTACACCTTC
CASSPDDSYYGYTF
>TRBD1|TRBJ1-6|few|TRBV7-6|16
TGTGCCAGCAGCTCGACCAGGGGGCCCAGCAATTCACCCCTCCACTTT
CASSSTRGPSNSPLHF
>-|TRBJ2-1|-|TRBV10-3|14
TGTGCCATCAGTGCTGGGCAGGGTTTGAATGAGCAGTTCTTC
CAISAGQGLNEQFF
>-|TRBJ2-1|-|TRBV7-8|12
TGTGCCAGCGGTCGGACTGTCAATGAGCAGTTCTTC
CASGRTVNEQFF
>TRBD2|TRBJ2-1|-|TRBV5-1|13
TGCGCCAGCAACCGGGGGGACTACAATGAGCAGTTCTTC
CASNRGDYNEQFF
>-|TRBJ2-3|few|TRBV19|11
TGTGCCAGTAGTATCTCAGATACGCAGTATTTT
CASSISDTQYF
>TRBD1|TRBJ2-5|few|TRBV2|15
TGTGCCAGCAGGGACGACAGGGGGCTTGCCGAGACCCAGTACTTC
CASRDDRGLAETQYF
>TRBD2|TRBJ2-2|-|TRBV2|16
TGTGCCAGCAGGAAAGGCGGGGGGCCGGGCACCGGGGAGCTGTTTTTT
CASRKGGGPGTGELFF
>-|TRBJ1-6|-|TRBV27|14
TGTGCCAGCCTCCCGGTTCCCCCGGGTTCACCCCTCCACTTT
CASLPVPPGSPLHF
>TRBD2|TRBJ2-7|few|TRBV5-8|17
TGTGCCAGCAGCAAGGACGAAAGTCGACTAGCCAACTACGAGCAGTACTTC
CASSKDESRLANYEQYF
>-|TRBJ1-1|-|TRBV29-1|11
TGCAGCGTTTATGGACAGACTGAAGCTTTCTTT
CSVYGQTEAFF
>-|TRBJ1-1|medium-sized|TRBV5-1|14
TGCGCCAGAAGGGGTGTCCGTGAGAACACTGAAGCTTTCTTT
CARRGVRENTEAFF
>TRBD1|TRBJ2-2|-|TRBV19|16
TGTGCCAGTAGTATGGGACCCGGGACAGGCGCCGGGGAGCTGTTTTTT
CASSMGPGTGAGELFF
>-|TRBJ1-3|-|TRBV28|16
TGTGCCAGCAGTTTATGGGGCTTTAACTCTGGAAACACCATATATTTT
CASSLWGFNSGNTIYF
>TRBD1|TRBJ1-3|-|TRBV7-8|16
TGTGCCAGCAGCTTCCGGGACAGCTACTCTGGAAACACCATATATTTT
CASSFRDSYSGNTIYF
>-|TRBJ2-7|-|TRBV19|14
TGTGCCAGTAGTATAGTTGACGGCAGGGGCGAGCAGTACTTC
CASSIVDGRGEQYF
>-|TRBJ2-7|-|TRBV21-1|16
TGTGCCAGCAGGGAGTTATTGCTACACGTGTTAGACGAGCAGTACTTC
CASRELLLHVLDEQYF
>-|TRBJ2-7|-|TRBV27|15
TGTGCCAGCAGTTTAATGGCAGGGGTACCCTACGAGCAGTACTTC
CASSLMAGVPYEQYF
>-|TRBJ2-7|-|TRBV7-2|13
TGTGCCAGCAGCTTAGCACAGGAGTACGAGCAGTACTTC
CASSLAQEYEQYF
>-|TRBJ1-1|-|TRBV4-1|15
TGCGCCAGCAGCCGAGGGAGGTCGGCGGACACTGAAGCTTTCTTT
CASSRGRSADTEAFF
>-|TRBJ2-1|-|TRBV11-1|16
TGTGCCAGCAGCCCCGGGACTCTCTATGTCTACAATGAGCAGTTCTTC
CASSPGTLYVYNEQFF
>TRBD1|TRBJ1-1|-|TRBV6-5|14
TGTGCCAGCAGTTACGACAGGGCGGGTGGGGAAGCTTTCTTT
CASSYDRAGGEAFF
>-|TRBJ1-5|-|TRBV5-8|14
TGTGCCAGCAGCTCGGACAGTAGCAATCAGCCCCAGCATTTT
CASSSDSSNQPQHF
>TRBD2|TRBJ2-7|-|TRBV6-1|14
TGTGCCAGCAGTGAGCCGGGACTAGCTTCTGAGCAGTACTTC
CASSEPGLASEQYF
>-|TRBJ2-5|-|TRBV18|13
TGTGCCAGCTCACGAAACAGGGAAGAGACCCAGTACTTC
CASSRNREETQYF
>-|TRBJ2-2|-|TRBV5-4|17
TGCGCCAGCAGCCAAGATCTCCCAGACAGGCACACCGGGGAGCTGTTTTTT
CASSQDLPDRHTGELFF
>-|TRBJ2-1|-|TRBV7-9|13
TGTGCCAGCAGCCAGGGGTTATACAATGAGCAGTTCTTC
CASSQGLYNEQFF
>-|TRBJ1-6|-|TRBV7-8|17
TGTGCCAGCAGCCTCGTAACAGGGAGCGTCTATAATTCACCCCTCCACTTT
CASSLVTGSVYNSPLHF
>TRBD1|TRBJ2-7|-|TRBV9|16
TGTGCCAGCAGCGTAACCCCTGACAGGGTAGGAAACGAGCAGTACTTC
CASSVTPDRVGNEQYF
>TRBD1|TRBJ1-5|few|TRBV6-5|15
TGTGCCAGCAGTTACGGGACAGGGGGCAATCAGCCCCAGCATTTT
CASSYGTGGNQPQHF
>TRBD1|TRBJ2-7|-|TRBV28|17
TGTGCCAGCACAGAGGTGGGCGGACAGGGGGTCTCCTACGAGCAGTACTTC
CASTEVGGQGVSYEQYF
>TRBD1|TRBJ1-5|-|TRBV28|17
TGTGCCAGCAGTCAAGAAATGTCTGTGACAGGGAGCCAGCCCCAGCATTTT
CASSQEMSVTGSQPQHF
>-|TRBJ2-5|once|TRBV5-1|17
TGCGCCAGCTCAACCGTCGGTGCGCCCATGAGCCAAGAGACCCAGTACTTC
CASSTVGAPMSQETQYF
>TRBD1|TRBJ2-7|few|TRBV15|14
TGTGCCACCAGCAGAGAGGGACAGGGATTCGAGCAGTACTTC
CATSREGQGFEQYF
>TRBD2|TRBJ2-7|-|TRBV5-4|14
TGTGCCAGCAGCTTGGGGACTAGAGAGTACGAGCAGTACTTC
CASSLGTREYEQYF
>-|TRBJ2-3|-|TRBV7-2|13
TGTGCCACCTCGATGAGATTCACAGATACGCAGTATTTT
CATSMRFTDTQYF
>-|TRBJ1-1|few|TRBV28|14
TGTGCCAGCAGTTTATTCGAGGGGAACACTGAAGCTTTCTTT
CASSLFEGNTEAFF
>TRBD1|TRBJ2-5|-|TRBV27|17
TGTGCCAGCAGTTTACCCCGACAGGGTGGCCCTTGGGAGACCCAGTACTTC
CASSLPRQGGPWETQYF
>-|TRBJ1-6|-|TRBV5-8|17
TGTGCCAGCAGCTTTGCGACGGGGGGTGAAGATAATTCACCCCTCCACTTT
CASSFATGGEDNSPLHF
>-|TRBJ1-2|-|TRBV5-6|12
TGTGCCAGCAGACCTATGAACTATGGCTACACCTTC
CASRPMNYGYTF
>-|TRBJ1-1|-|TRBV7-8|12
TGTGCCAGCAGCCCGAGGTACACTGAAGCTTTCTTT
CASSPRYTEAFF
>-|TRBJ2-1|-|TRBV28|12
TGTGCCAGCAGTTTACCGGGGAATGAGCAGTTCTTC
CASSLPGNEQFF
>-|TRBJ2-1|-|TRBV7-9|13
TGTGCCAGCAGCCCGACAGTATACAATGAGCAGTTCTTC
CASSPTVYNEQFF
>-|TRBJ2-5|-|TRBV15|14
TGTGCCACCAGCAGAGATAGCCCCATAGAGACCCAGTACTTC
CATSRDSPIETQYF
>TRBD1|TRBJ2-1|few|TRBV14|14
TGTGCCAGCAGCCTAGCAGGGGGCCCCAATGAGCAGTTCTTC
CASSLAGGPNEQFF
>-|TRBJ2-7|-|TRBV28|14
TGTGCCAGCAGACCTGCGGACGGGACCTACGAGCAGTACTTC
CASRPADGTYEQYF
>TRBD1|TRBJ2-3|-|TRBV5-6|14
TGTGCCAGCAGCTTGGGGTCCTGGGGGACAGGGCAGTATTTT
CASSLGSWGTGQYF
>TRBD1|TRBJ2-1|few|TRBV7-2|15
TGTGCCAGCAGCTTAGGACAGGGGTTATACAATGAGCAGTTCTTC
CASSLGQGLYNEQFF
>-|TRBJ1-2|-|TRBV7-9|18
TGTGCCAGCAGCTTAGTCCCGGGACATCCTCCCGGGCGTGAAGGCTACACCTTC
CASSLVPGHPPGREGYTF
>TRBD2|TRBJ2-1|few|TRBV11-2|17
TGTGCCAGCAGCTTAGCGGGCCAGCGGGGGTCCCACAATGAGCAGTTCTTC
CASSLAGQRGSHNEQFF